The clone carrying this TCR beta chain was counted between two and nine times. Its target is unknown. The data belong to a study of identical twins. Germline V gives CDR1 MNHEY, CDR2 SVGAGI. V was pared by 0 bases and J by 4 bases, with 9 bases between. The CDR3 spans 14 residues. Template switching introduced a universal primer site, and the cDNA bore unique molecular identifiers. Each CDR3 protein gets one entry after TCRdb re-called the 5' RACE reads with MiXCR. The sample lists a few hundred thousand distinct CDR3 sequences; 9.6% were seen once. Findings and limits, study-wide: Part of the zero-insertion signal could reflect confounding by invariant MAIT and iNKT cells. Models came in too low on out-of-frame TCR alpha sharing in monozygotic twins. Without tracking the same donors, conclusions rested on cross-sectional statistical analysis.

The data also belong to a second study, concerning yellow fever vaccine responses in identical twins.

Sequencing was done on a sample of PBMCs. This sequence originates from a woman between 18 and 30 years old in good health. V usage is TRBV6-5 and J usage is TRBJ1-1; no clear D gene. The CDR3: CASSYSSSGTEAFF. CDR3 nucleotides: TGTGCCAGCAGTTACTCGAGCAGTGGCACTGAAGCTTTCTTT.